Below are 22 T cell receptor beta chains sequenced from a single sample in a study of blood T cell repertoires in COVID-19. The assay was immunoSEQ multiplex PCR, and TCRdb's table has in-frame clones only and misses some. The profile shows about 46,000 clones, approximately 88% of them singletons. The specimen was peripheral blood. All receptors derive from a human donor with active COVID-19. The donor label of this sample is uncertain.

V gene TRBV4-2 combines with J gene TRBJ2-3; 11 bases are shared with TRBD2. The CDR3 is made up of 18 amino acids. Germline values: CDR1 LGHNA, CDR2 YNFKEQ. The trim removed 2 bases at V and 0 bases at J, leaving 7 bases unmatched. CDR3 protein: CASSQLLAGGPSTDTQYF. The DNA of the CDR3 is TGTGCCAGCAGCCAACTTTTAGCGGGAGGGCCAAGCACAGATACGCAGTATTTT.

The rearrangement joins TRBV24-1 to TRBJ2-1; 7 bases fit TRBD1. Trimming at V came to 4 bases and at J to 2 bases, leaving 10 bases not matched to a gene. This CDR3 spans 17 amino acids. Per germline, CDR1 KGHDR and CDR2 SFDVKD. Here the CDR3 reads CATSDSPDRTPYNEQFF. The CDR3 DNA sequence: TGTGCCACCAGTGACTCCCCGGACAGGACTCCCTACAATGAGCAGTTCTTC.

The chain links TRBV3-1 (or the pseudogene TRBV3-2) to TRBJ2-1; TRBD2 is a possible D gene (6 bases). Germline V gene lookup returns CDR1 LGHDT and CDR2 YNNKEL (reference sequence). Trimming took off 5 bases at V and 4 bases at J, with 9 bases between the two ends. This CDR3 has 13 residues. The CDR3 DNA sequence: TGTGCCAGCAGCTTCGGGGGTTACAATGAGCAGTTCTTC. Amino acids: CASSFGGYNEQFF.

Concerning this clone itself: An end of the junction does not agree with germline; a read error may underlie this. This sequence joins TRBV11-3 and TRBJ1-2; TRBD1 matches 9 bases. The CDR3 has 11 residues. CDR1 and CDR2 (germline): SGHNT, YENEEA. CDR3 loop: CASSSGDRVVF. CDR3 DNA sequence: TGTGCCAGCAGCTCGGGGGACAGGGTGGTCTTC.

V is TRBV28 and J is TRBJ2-1; the match to TRBD2 covers 9 bases. With 3 bases clipped from V and 4 bases from J, the junction kept 10 bases outside the gene matches. The CDR3 runs to 17 residues. CDR1 and CDR2 from the germline V gene are MDHEN and SYDVKM. The CDR3 region has the DNA TGTGCCAGCAGTTTTCTGGAGCGGGAGGTTACGTACAATGAGCAGTTCTTC. Its protein product is CASSFLEREVTYNEQFF.

This chain links TRBV9 with TRBJ1-3, with TRBD1 matching over 8 bases. The ends lost 0 bases at V and 4 bases at J; junction bases unmatched: 6. This CDR3 has 16 amino acids. Germline V gene data show CDR1 as SGDLS and CDR2 as YYNGEE. The CDR3 spells CASSVAGQGTGNTIYF. The CDR3 DNA reads TGTGCCAGCAGCGTAGCTGGACAGGGAACAGGAAACACCATATATTTT.

A single count supports this clone. The chain couples TRBV15 to TRBJ2-3, with 8 bases fitting TRBD2. Germline assignment: CDR1 LNHNV and CDR2 YYDKDF (reference sequence). This CDR3 comprises 14 residues. J gave up 3 bases and V 8 bases, and 7 bases lay outside the gene matches. This chain's CDR3 is CATGAGGTTDTQYF. As DNA, the CDR3 is TGTGCCACCGGGGCGGGGGGAACAACAGATACGCAGTATTTT.

The chain recombines TRBV2 with TRBJ2-5; 9 bases align to TRBD1. The CDR3 covers 13 residues. V gave up 8 bases and J gave up 3 bases; unmatched junction bases: 4. Germline V CDR1 and CDR2: SNHLY, FYNNEI. CDR3 sequence: CASERDREETQYF. The CDR3 coding sequence is TGTGCCAGCGAGCGGGACAGGGAAGAGACCCAGTACTTC.

The chain couples TRBV30 to TRBJ2-1; 9 nucleotides align to TRBD2. The CDR3 is 19 amino acids. CDR1 is GTSNPN and CDR2 is SVGIG in the germline V gene (reference sequence). With V trimmed by 0 bases and J by 3 bases, 15 bases remained unmatched. The CDR3: CAWSVPPALGLAIYNEQFF. The CDR3 DNA reads as TGTGCCTGGAGTGTACCCCCCGCCTTGGGACTAGCAATCTACAATGAGCAGTTCTTC.

V usage is TRBV9 and J usage is TRBJ2-3, with TRBD2 matching 8 bases. The trim removed 4 bases at V and 4 bases at J, leaving 8 bases unmatched. The germline V gene encodes CDR1 SGDLS and CDR2 YYNGEE. The CDR3 extends over 15 amino acids. CDR3 DNA: TGTGCCAGCAGCATCTCGGGGGGGCCGTCAGATACGCAGTATTTT. As protein: CASSISGGPSDTQYF.

V is TRBV7-9 and J is TRBJ2-1; TRBD1 agrees at 8 bases. Looked up from germline, CDR1 is SEHNR and CDR2 is FQNEAQ (reference sequence). V dropped 6 bases and J dropped 1; count of bases not matched to a gene: 5. The CDR3 sequence is 15 residues long. The CDR3 coding sequence is TGTGCCAGCAGTCGGGACAGGACGTCCTACAATGAGCAGTTCTTC. Translation: CASSRDRTSYNEQFF.

The table lists this clone with a few counts. The chain is built from TRBV10-3 and TRBJ2-1; weak D call: TRBD2 (7 bases). CDR1 is ENHRY, CDR2 SYGVKD, per germline. V lost 10 bases and J 9 bases, leaving 25 bases between the germline ends. The CDR3 spans 15 residues. This CDR3 reads CASQSGGLSTGEQFF. In DNA form, the CDR3 reads TGTGCCAGTCAGTCGGGGGGCCTTAGTACGGGTGAGCAGTTCTTC.

This chain connects TRBV7-8 to TRBJ2-2; possibly TRBD2 for D (5 bases). Trimming took off 2 bases at V and 7 bases at J, with 20 bases between the two ends. This CDR3 spans 17 amino acids. CDR1 is SGHVS and CDR2 is FQNEAQ in the germline V gene. The CDR3 is CASSLNRPRAAGGELFF. In DNA form, the CDR3 reads TGTGCCAGCAGCTTAAACCGTCCCCGCGCGGCGGGCGGGGAGCTGTTTTTT.

This clone appeared once. This chain connects TRBV15 to TRBJ1-3; a weak D match, TRBD1 (6 bases). The CDR3 loop spans 14 amino acids. The germline gives CDR1 LNHNV, CDR2 YYDKDF (reference sequence). The ends were cut back, 9 bases at V and 0 bases at J, with 12 bases in the middle. For the CDR3, the DNA is TGTGCCACGACCAACAGGGTCTCTGGAAACACCATATATTTT. Residues: CATTNRVSGNTIYF. The variable domain in full, with the rest retrieved from reference TRBV15 and TRBJ1-3, is DAMVIQNPRYQVTQFGKPVTLSCSQTLNHNVMYWYQQKSSQAPKLLFHYYDKDFNNEADTPDNFQSRRPNTSFCFLDIRSPGLGDTAMYLCATTNRVSGNTIYFGEGSWLTVV.

To note about this clone: The germline gene is not matched at one end of the junction; a read error may be the cause. This rearrangement joins TRBV7-9 to TRBJ2-4, with D perhaps TRBD2 (5 bases). The length of the CDR3 is 11 residues. CDR1 and CDR2 from the germline V gene are SEHNR and FQNEAQ (reference sequence). CDR3 in amino acids: CASSLGGAENF. The CDR3 region has the DNA TGTGCCAGCAGCTTAGGGGGAGCGGAGAACTTC.

This sequence joins TRBV28 and TRBJ2-6, with D perhaps TRBD1 (5 bases). The CDR3 spans 19 residues. The germline V gene encodes CDR1 MDHEN and CDR2 SYDVKM. Trimming removed 3 bases from V and 4 bases from J, with 22 bases in between. The CDR3 DNA follows: TGTGCCAGCAGTTTGGTCCCCGGACATAGTGGGTCGGGGGCCAACGTCCTGACTTTC. Translated: CASSLVPGHSGSGANVLTF. The variable domain in full, with the rest retrieved from reference TRBV28 and TRBJ2-6, is DVKVTQSSRYLVKRTGEKVFLECVQDMDHENMFWYRQDPGLGLRLIYFSYDVKMKEKGDIPEGYSVSREKKERFSLILESASTNQTSMYLCASSLVPGHSGSGANVLTFGAGSRLTVL.

The rearrangement uses TRBV24-1 and TRBJ2-3, with TRBD2 as a possible D gene (7 bases). In germline, CDR1 is KGHDR, CDR2 SFDVKD. V gave up 5 bases and J gave up 6 bases, with 23 bases separating them. The CDR3 has 17 amino acids. CDR3 nucleotide sequence: TGTGCCACCAGTGGAGGGGGGGCCGCGCTTAGTGTGGATACGCAGTATTTT. Translation: CATSGGGAALSVDTQYF.

This sequence joins TRBV7-9 and TRBJ2-1; 7 nucleotides align to TRBD1. Germline values: CDR1 SEHNR, CDR2 FQNEAQ (reference sequence). V shed 7 bases and J 6 bases; nucleotides not matched to a gene: 12. CDR3 length: 15 residues. CDR3 residues: CASNNRAQGSNEQFF. The CDR3 coding sequence is TGTGCCAGCAACAATAGGGCACAGGGGAGCAATGAGCAGTTCTTC. Drawing the rest from reference TRBV7-9 and TRBJ2-1, the complete variable domain is DTGVSQNPRHKITKRGQNVTFRCDPISEHNRLYWYRQTLGQGPEFLTYFQNEAQLEKSRLLSDRFSAERPKGSFSTLEIQRTEQGDSAMYLCASNNRAQGSNEQFFGPGTRLTVL.

V usage is TRBV5-1 and J usage is TRBJ2-1; tentative D call: TRBD1 (5 bases). This CDR3 region has 13 residues. CDR1 and CDR2 (germline): SGHRS, YFSETQ. V shed 2 bases and J shed 3 bases, with 6 bases lying between them. CDR3 sequence: CASSFQGYNEQFF. The CDR3 DNA sequence: TGCGCCAGCAGCTTTCAGGGCTACAATGAGCAGTTCTTC.

The count of this clone is one. The rearrangement links TRBV5-1 to TRBJ2-3; TRBD2 agrees at 9 bases. Losses at the gene ends were 6 bases for V and 2 bases for J; bases not matched to a gene: 10. The CDR3 consists of 16 residues. Germline lookup yields CDR1 SGHRS and CDR2 YFSETQ. This chain's CDR3 is CASKLLAGMITDTQYF. The CDR3 nucleotides read TGCGCCAGCAAGCTACTAGCGGGTATGATCACAGATACGCAGTATTTT.

J is TRBJ2-5 and V is TRBV9; 11 bases match TRBD2. The CDR3 has 18 amino acids. V lost 0 bases to trimming and J lost 4 bases; unmatched junction nucleotides: 11. The germline gives CDR1 SGDLS, CDR2 YYNGEE. DNA for the CDR3: TGTGCCAGCAGCGTAGGGCTAGCGGGGGGCGCGAAGGGAGAGACCCAGTACTTC. Translating gives CASSVGLAGGAKGETQYF.

V is TRBV29-1 and J is TRBJ2-6; D not resolved. Germline lookup yields CDR1 SQVTM and CDR2 ANQGSEA. The CDR3 runs 13 residues. Trimming shortened V by 6 bases and J by 1 base, and 7 bases separated the two germline ends. The CDR3 protein is CSVAGSGANVLTF. The CDR3 DNA sequence: TGCAGCGTCGCAGGATCTGGGGCCAACGTCCTGACTTTC.